This T cell receptor beta chain was captured in a study of early T cells in non-severe SARS-CoV-2 infection (dated by TCRdb to about 2021). Turning to the overall study: Bulk RNA from unsorted whole blood was used for TCR sequencing, so alpha and beta chains could not be paired.

Taken from cysteine to phenylalanine, the CDR3 has 13 residues. The DNA shown is the 39-base CDR3, in frame from base 1. V was cut back by 1 base and J by 5 bases, leaving a gap of 6 bases between them. Based on the germline V gene, the CDR1 and CDR2 sequences are SGHVS and FQNEAQ. The protocol used for the library was 5' RACE. Instrument used: NextSeq 500. The TCR library protocol attached unique molecular identifiers to individual cDNA molecules to correct for sequencing error and PCR bias. Both TCR alpha and beta chains were sequenced, and tight co-correlation was observed between alpha and beta sequence abundances in each sample. As for the authors' bioinformatics: Decombinator V4 was used to annotate the V gene, J gene and CDR3 of the TCR sequences. TCRs were defined as expanded if a significant change between any two time points was detected under a Poisson model with p below 0.0001. TCR abundances were normalised to the total number of TCRs sequenced in each sample and reported as counts per million. TRAV1-2 paired with TRAJ12, TRAJ20 or TRAJ33 defined MAIT TCRs, while TRAV10 paired with TRAJ18 defined iNKT TCRs. VDJdb, accessed 1 November 2021, was searched for CMV, EBV and SARS-CoV-2 annotated TCRs, excluding TCRs annotated for multiple antigens. Clones were called with MiXCR by TCRdb after fastp trimmed the public reads at Q25, and only in-frame beta chains were retained. Each record represents a unique CDR3 protein, reported with the most common genes and DNA among its rows. The V and J calls and clone size come from TCRdb's table, not from the authors' own analysis. This sample lists tens of thousands of distinct CDR3 sequences; roughly 13% were detected once. The leading ten clones occupy about 1.1% of the sample.

The research as a whole found: VDJdb matching was skewed toward anti-spike CD8 responses and likely underestimated virus-specific expansions, missing private and CD4 specificities.

This was a case-control study nested in a cohort of healthcare workers in London, UK, who had nasopharyngeal swab PCR tests and blood samples taken every week. Between 23 and 31 March 2020, the week of the UK lockdown, healthcare workers were enrolled and then followed up weekly for as long as 16 weeks. This clonotype was counted at least ten times. Its antigen target is currently unknown. No much larger clonotype is one base removed from it; base qualities were not supplied. The material sequenced was whole blood. The sequence came from an adult who was a healthcare worker with PCR-confirmed SARS-CoV-2 infection or an uninfected control (not recorded which). The chain links TRBV7-8 with TRBJ1-5; the D gene is unclear. CDR3 protein: CASSLGGDQPQHF. The nucleotides are TGTGCCAGCAGCTTAGGAGGCGATCAGCCCCAGCATTTT. When the CDR3 is completed using the reference TRBV7-8 and TRBJ1-5 genes on either side, the full variable domain is GAGVSQSPRYKVAKRGQDVALRCDPISGHVSLFWYQQALGQGPEFLTYFQNEAQLDKSGLPSDRFFAERPEGSVSTLKIQRTQQEDSAVYLCASSLGGDQPQHFGDGTRLSIL.